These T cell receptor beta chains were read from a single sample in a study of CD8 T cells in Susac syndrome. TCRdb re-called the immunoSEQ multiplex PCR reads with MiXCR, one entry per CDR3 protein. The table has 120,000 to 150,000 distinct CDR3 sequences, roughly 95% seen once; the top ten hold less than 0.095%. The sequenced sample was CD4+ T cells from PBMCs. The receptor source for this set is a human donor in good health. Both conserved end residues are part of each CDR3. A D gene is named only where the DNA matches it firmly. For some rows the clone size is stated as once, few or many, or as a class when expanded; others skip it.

CDR3: CASSPLAGGPIIAQFF
DNA: TGTGCCAGCAGCCCTTTAGCGGGAGGGCCTATTATTGCGCAGTTCTTC
J: TRBJ2-1
size: .
D: TRBD2
V: TRBV13

CDR3: CSVEPRTSVNEQFF
DNA: TGCAGCGTAGAGCCCCGGACTAGCGTGAATGAGCAGTTCTTC
J: TRBJ2-1
size: few
D: TRBD2
V: TRBV29-1

CDR3: CSANHGTVRSEAFF
DNA: TGCAGCGCCAACCACGGGACAGTTAGATCTGAAGCTTTCTTT
J: TRBJ1-1
size: .
D: TRBD1
V: TRBV29-1

CDR3: CASSEYEQYF
DNA: TGTGCCAGCAGTGAGTACGAGCAGTACTTC
J: TRBJ2-7
size: once
D: .
V: TRBV2

CDR3: CSVLLPEETQYF
DNA: TGCAGTGTTTTACTCCCTGAAGAGACCCAGTACTTC
J: TRBJ2-5
size: once
D: .
V: TRBV20-1

CDR3: CATSRDNTEAFF
DNA: TGTGCCACCAGTAGGGATAACACTGAAGCTTTCTTT
J: TRBJ1-1
size: once
D: .
V: TRBV24-1

CDR3: CASSNRPGQGNEKLFF
DNA: TGCGCCAGCAGCAACCGTCCGGGACAGGGAAATGAAAAACTGTTTTTT
J: TRBJ1-4
size: .
D: TRBD1
V: TRBV5-1

CDR3: CASSEQTGKRFDEQFF
DNA: TGTGCCAGCAGTGAACAGACAGGGAAGCGATTCGATGAGCAGTTCTTC
J: TRBJ2-1
size: .
D: TRBD1
V: TRBV2

CDR3: CASSQTSSETQYF
DNA: TGTGCCAGCAGCCAGACTAGCTCAGAGACCCAGTACTTC
J: TRBJ2-5
size: .
D: TRBD2
V: TRBV9

CDR3: CASSQGYVGGSTEAFF
DNA: TGCGCCAGCAGCCAAGGGTATGTAGGGGGTAGCACTGAAGCTTTCTTT
J: TRBJ1-1
size: .
D: .
V: TRBV4-1

CDR3: CASSPGGSRNQPQHF
DNA: TGTGCCAGCAGCCCCGGGGGCAGCCGCAATCAGCCCCAGCATTTT
J: TRBJ1-5
size: once
D: .
V: TRBV9

CDR3: CASSLIQSAGANVLTF
DNA: TGCGCCAGCAGCTTGATTCAGAGTGCTGGGGCCAACGTCCTGACTTTC
J: TRBJ2-6
size: .
D: .
V: TRBV5-1

CDR3: CASSRPGRTEAFF
DNA: TGCGCCAGCAGCCGTCCGGGTCGCACTGAAGCTTTCTTT
J: TRBJ1-1
size: .
D: .
V: TRBV5-1

CDR3: CSARVAGVLTGELFF
DNA: TGCAGTGCTAGAGTAGCGGGAGTCCTCACCGGGGAGCTGTTTTTT
J: TRBJ2-2
size: .
D: TRBD2
V: TRBV20-1

CDR3: CASRIGVFQFF
DNA: TGTGCCAGCAGAATCGGAGTATTTCAGTTCTTC
J: TRBJ2-1
size: few
D: .
V: TRBV7-2

CDR3: CASSLPGQGAGYEQYF
DNA: TGTGCCAGCTCATTACCGGGACAGGGGGCGGGCTACGAGCAGTACTTC
J: TRBJ2-7
size: .
D: TRBD1
V: TRBV18

CDR3: CASSEGTGRSYEQYF
DNA: TGTGCCAGCAGTGAAGGGACAGGGAGGTCCTACGAGCAGTACTTC
J: TRBJ2-7
size: .
D: TRBD1
V: TRBV6-1

CDR3: CATSDYGDEQFF
DNA: TGTGCCACCAGTGATTATGGGGATGAGCAGTTCTTC
J: TRBJ2-1
size: .
D: .
V: TRBV24-1

CDR3: CAGAAYRANVLTF
DNA: TGTGCCGGGGCGGCGTATCGGGCCAACGTCCTGACTTTC
J: TRBJ2-6
size: .
D: .
V: TRBV6-2/TRBV6-3

CDR3: CASSQEGWYGYTF
DNA: TGTGCCAGCAGCCAAGAGGGGTGGTATGGCTACACCTTC
J: TRBJ1-2
size: .
D: .
V: TRBV14

CDR3: CASSLVGVDTEAFF
DNA: TGTGCCAGCAGCTTGGTAGGGGTGGACACTGAAGCTTTCTTT
J: TRBJ1-1
size: .
D: .
V: TRBV5-6

CDR3: CASSTSGEPSGANVLTF
DNA: TGTGCCAGCAGTACTAGCGGGGAACCCTCTGGGGCCAACGTCCTGACTTTC
J: TRBJ2-6
size: .
D: TRBD2
V: TRBV12-3/TRBV12-4

CDR3: CAWSVIWLAGHNEQFF
DNA: TGTGCCTGGAGTGTAATCTGGCTAGCGGGGCACAATGAGCAGTTCTTC
J: TRBJ2-1
size: .
D: TRBD2
V: TRBV30

CDR3: CASSEAGQYEAFF
DNA: TGTGCCAGCAGTGAAGCGGGACAGTATGAAGCTTTCTTT
J: TRBJ1-1
size: .
D: TRBD1
V: TRBV2

CDR3: CASSVERTDTQYF
DNA: TGTGCCAGCAGCGTAGAACGCACAGATACGCAGTATTTT
J: TRBJ2-3
size: .
D: .
V: TRBV9

CDR3: CASSYKGGYGYTF
DNA: TGTGCCAGCAGTTACAAAGGGGGCTATGGCTACACCTTC
J: TRBJ1-2
size: .
D: .
V: TRBV6-6

CDR3: CASSPRQNEAFF
DNA: TGTGCCAGCTCACCAAGACAGAACGAAGCTTTCTTT
J: TRBJ1-1
size: .
D: .
V: TRBV18

CDR3: CASSPWDGRETQYF
DNA: TGTGCCAGCTCACCATGGGATGGGAGAGAGACCCAGTACTTC
J: TRBJ2-5
size: .
D: .
V: TRBV18

CDR3: CAGTGLGGGIQYF
DNA: TGTGCAGGTACAGGTTTGGGCGGGGGCATTCAGTACTTC
J: TRBJ2-4
size: .
D: TRBD2
V: TRBV28

CDR3: CASNGYQAGADTQYF
DNA: TGTGCCAGCAACGGGTATCAAGCCGGGGCAGATACGCAGTATTTT
J: TRBJ2-3
size: .
D: .
V: TRBV7-9

CDR3: CASSLWGRVTYEQYF
DNA: TGTGCCAGCAGTTTATGGGGAAGGGTCACCTACGAGCAGTACTTC
J: TRBJ2-7
size: .
D: .
V: TRBV28

CDR3: CASSQVLQDRDEQYF
DNA: TGTGCCAGCAGCCAAGTTCTGCAGGACAGGGACGAGCAGTACTTC
J: TRBJ2-7
size: .
D: TRBD1
V: TRBV14

CDR3: CASSFDRGYEQYF
DNA: TGTGCCAGTAGTTTCGACAGGGGCTACGAGCAGTACTTC
J: TRBJ2-7
size: .
D: TRBD1
V: TRBV12-3/TRBV12-4

CDR3: CASSPGQGGSEQYF
DNA: TGTGCCAGCAGCCCCGGACAGGGTGGAAGTGAGCAGTACTTC
J: TRBJ2-7
size: .
D: TRBD1
V: TRBV7-9

CDR3: CASSLTSGRGDEQYF
DNA: TGTGCCAGCAGTTTGACTAGCGGGAGAGGTGACGAGCAGTACTTC
J: TRBJ2-7
size: .
D: TRBD2
V: TRBV12-3/TRBV12-4

CDR3: CASSLGDGSTEAFF
DNA: TGCGCCAGCAGCTTGGGGGATGGGAGTACTGAAGCTTTCTTT
J: TRBJ1-1
size: .
D: .
V: TRBV5-1

CDR3: CSATLVTVRREGLSYNEQFF
DNA: TGCAGTGCTACCCTTGTAACGGTACGGCGGGAGGGCCTATCCTACAATGAGCAGTTCTTC
J: TRBJ2-1
size: .
D: TRBD2
V: TRBV20-1

CDR3: CASSWLDTEAFF
DNA: TGTGCCAGTAGTTGGCTAGACACTGAAGCTTTCTTT
J: TRBJ1-1
size: .
D: .
V: TRBV19

CDR3: CASSLNAGGIQYF
DNA: TGCGCCAGCAGCTTGAACGCAGGGGGCATTCAGTACTTC
J: TRBJ2-4
size: .
D: TRBD1
V: TRBV5-1

CDR3: CSAQQGPYEQYF
DNA: TGCAGTGCCCAACAGGGGCCTTACGAGCAGTACTTC
J: TRBJ2-7
size: .
D: TRBD1
V: TRBV20-1

CDR3: CASGGWVYTEAFF
DNA: TGTGCCAGCGGGGGATGGGTATACACTGAAGCTTTCTTT
J: TRBJ1-1
size: once
D: .
V: TRBV28

CDR3: CASRPSSGLNTDTQYF
DNA: TGTGCCAGCAGGCCATCTAGCGGGTTAAACACAGATACGCAGTATTTT
J: TRBJ2-3
size: .
D: TRBD2
V: TRBV27

CDR3: CASGFSTVKQYF
DNA: TGTGCTAGTGGTTTCTCGACTGTAAAGCAGTACTTC
J: TRBJ2-7
size: .
D: .
V: TRBV12-5

CDR3: CASSYEFDWRDQTYEQYF
DNA: TGTGCCAGCAGTTACGAGTTCGATTGGCGGGACCAAACCTACGAGCAGTACTTC
J: TRBJ2-7
size: .
D: .
V: TRBV6-5

CDR3: CASSVGTGVSYEQYF
DNA: TGTGCCAGCAGCGTTGGGACAGGGGTCTCCTACGAGCAGTACTTC
J: TRBJ2-7
size: .
D: TRBD1
V: TRBV9

CDR3: CASMDWSLNTEAFF
DNA: TGTGCCAGCATGGATTGGAGCCTGAACACTGAAGCTTTCTTT
J: TRBJ1-1
size: .
D: .
V: TRBV6-1

CDR3: CASDRQVNSGANVLTF
DNA: TGTGCCAGCGACCGACAGGTGAACTCTGGGGCCAACGTCCTGACTTTC
J: TRBJ2-6
size: .
D: .
V: TRBV6-1

CDR3: CASSLRTGRRAEAFF
DNA: TGTGCCAGTAGCCTTCGGACAGGGAGGAGGGCTGAAGCTTTCTTT
J: TRBJ1-1
size: .
D: TRBD1
V: TRBV19

CDR3: CASNERTDPSTDTQYF
DNA: TGTGCCAGCAACGAAAGGACAGATCCTAGCACAGATACGCAGTATTTT
J: TRBJ2-3
size: .
D: .
V: TRBV7-9

CDR3: CASSYLGAGELFF
DNA: TGTGCCAGCAGTTACCTGGGAGCCGGGGAGCTGTTTTTT
J: TRBJ2-2
size: .
D: .
V: TRBV6-2/TRBV6-3